Listed here is a single T cell receptor beta chain. The target of this receptor is not known. No base quality information exists; no much larger clone differs at one position. Genomic DNA from CD8+ cells was used for TCRbeta sequencing, which was performed according to the manufacturer's instructions. A genomics technology centre in Finland ran the TCRbeta sequencing, which was done with the immunoSEQ assay. Per the source publication's procedure: The clonotype tables produced by the immunoSEQ preprocessing pipeline were converted into VDJtools format, and any non-productive clonotypes were filtered out. Any sample with fewer than 10,000 reads was excluded, the remaining samples were subsampled to 10,000 reads, and most of the eight CND-RA samples made it through. The VDJtools CalcDiversityStats function was applied to data subsampled to 10,000 reads to calculate Shannon-Wiener, Simpson and clonality indices. Non-singleton TCRbeta clonotypes were hard-matched, with no mismatches allowed, against VDJdb to infer antigen specificity. Clusters with potentially shared antigen targets were formed by grouping CDR3 sequences that differed by one amino acid (Hamming distance 1). Public clonotypes were tested for group enrichment with one-sided Fisher's exact tests after resampling groups to six samples, repeated ten times. Imported from immuneACCESS, the table was reduced by TCRdb to in-frame sequences with V and J called. These copies leave out some clones; in studies compared against another copy, an unresolved V gene accounts for under half, and the cause of the remainder is not known. V and J calls plus clone size are reproduced from that table; the DNA served to infer D and trimming. The sample contains more than 600 clones, 75% to 90% of them found a single time. The ten largest clones add up to approximately 9.9% of the sample.

This specimen comes from a study of CD8 T cells in seronegative destructive rheumatoid arthritis (dated by TCRdb to the early 2020s). Broadly, across the study: At the time of sampling, most of the eight CND-RA patients were on biological drugs. Researchers compared peripheral CD8+ TCRbeta repertoires from patients with CCP-negative destructive rheumatoid arthritis (CND-RA) against repertoires from newly diagnosed seropositive RA, seronegative RA and healthy controls. Rather than undergoing new sequencing, the seropositive RA, seronegative RA and healthy control comparison cohorts were drawn from an earlier published TCRbeta dataset.

The investigation overall reported the following: Across the 110,000 or so clonotypes tested, no public clonotype enrichment survived Benjamini-Hochberg correction. More CMV-reactive and fewer influenza A-reactive CD8+ TCRbeta sequences were observed in CND-RA repertoires than in controls and other RA subtypes. CND-RA patients appeared to carry a distinct set of enriched public clonotypes, which the authors read as support for a separate disease subset. Because no diagnostic samples were available, the TCR repertoire differences may partly reflect poor disease control over the years rather than being present at onset. Once age was adjusted for, the CD8+ TCRbeta repertoires of CND-RA patients appeared less diverse and more clonal than the repertoires of other RA subtypes. The small size of the CND-RA cohort was acknowledged as a limitation of the study.

V lost 3 bases and J lost 5 bases, and the count of bases not matched to a germline gene is 10. According to the germline V gene (reference sequence), CDR1 reads MNHEY and CDR2 reads SMNVEV. The CDR3 measures 16 amino acids from cysteine to phenylalanine. This entry keeps only the CDR3 DNA: 48 bases, framed from base 1. The CND-RA patients tested negative on the clinical CCP2 antibody test, and joint destruction in these patients kept progressing despite active therapy. Every CND-RA patient showed typical joint destruction in the wrists and ankles and had failed conventional anti-rheumatic therapy. CND-RA patients were sampled not at diagnosis but after long disease histories, which in several cases spanned decades. Fifty millilitres of EDTA-anticoagulated peripheral blood were drawn from each patient. Ficoll-Paque PLUS density gradient separation was used to isolate peripheral blood mononuclear cells. AutoMACS magnetic bead positive selection was used to isolate CD8+ cells from fresh or cryopreserved PBMCs, and purity was verified by flow cytometry. Nucleospin Tissue or Tissue XS kits were used to extract genomic DNA, which was then quantified on a Qubit 2.0 fluorometer.

The receptor was isolated from a woman in her fifties or sixties with seronegative destructive rheumatoid arthritis. The sequencing sample was made of CD8+ T cells from blood. Recombination joined TRBV27 with TRBJ2-3, with 8 bases matching TRBD2. CDR3 region: CASSFIGGADKDTQYF. The nucleotide sequence reads TGTGCCAGCAGTTTTATCGGGGGGGCGGACAAAGATACGCAGTATTTT.